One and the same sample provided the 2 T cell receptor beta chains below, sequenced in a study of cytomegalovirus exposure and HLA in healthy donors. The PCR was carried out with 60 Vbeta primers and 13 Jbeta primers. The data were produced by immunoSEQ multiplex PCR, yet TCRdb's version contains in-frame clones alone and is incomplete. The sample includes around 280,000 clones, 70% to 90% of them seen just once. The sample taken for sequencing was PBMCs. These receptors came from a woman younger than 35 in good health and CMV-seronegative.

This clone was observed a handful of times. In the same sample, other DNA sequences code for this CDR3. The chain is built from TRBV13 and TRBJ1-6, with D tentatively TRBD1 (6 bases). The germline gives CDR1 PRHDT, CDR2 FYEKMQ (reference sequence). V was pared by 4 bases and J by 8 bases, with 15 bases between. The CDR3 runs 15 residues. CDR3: CASSSSRGYDSPLHF. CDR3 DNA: TGTGCCAGCAGCTCCTCCAGGGGTTATGATTCACCCCTCCACTTT. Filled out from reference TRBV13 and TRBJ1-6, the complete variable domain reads AAGVIQSPRHLIKEKRETATLKCYPIPRHDTVYWYQQGPGQDPQFLISFYEKMQSDKGSIPDRFSAQQFSDYHSELNMSSLELGDSALYFCASSSSRGYDSPLHFGNGTRLTVT.

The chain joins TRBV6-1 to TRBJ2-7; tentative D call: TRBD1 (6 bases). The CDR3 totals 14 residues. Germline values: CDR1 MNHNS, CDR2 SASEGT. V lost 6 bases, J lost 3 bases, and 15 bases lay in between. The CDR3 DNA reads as TGTGCCAGCAGGTATGGGGGCAGGGACTACGAGCAGTACTTC. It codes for CASRYGGRDYEQYF.